A selection of T cell receptor beta chains follows, all from one sample in a study of cytotoxic CD8 clonotypes in ibrutinib-treated CLL. Some clones are missing from TCRdb's copy, which holds only in-frame ones; the method was immunoSEQ multiplex PCR. The repertoire has about 14,000 clones, about 64% of them found once; the top ten carry roughly 40%. Sample: PBMCs, taken before ibrutinib treatment. The receptors originated from a human donor with chronic lymphocytic leukemia. Each CDR3 is given with its conserved first and last residue. A D gene is named only where the DNA matches it firmly. Clone size appears in some rows only: once, few, many, or a class for an expanded clone.

clone size,D gene,V gene,J gene,CDR3 DNA,CDR3 protein
NA,NA,TRBV5-6,TRBJ1-1,TGTGCCAGCGGCCACACTGAAGCTTTCTTT,CASGHTEAFF
many,NA,TRBV2,TRBJ2-7,TGTGCCAGCAGTGACCTCGGCAGTTCCTACGAGCAGTACTTC,CASSDLGSSYEQYF
NA,NA,TRBV5-8,TRBJ1-1,TGTGCCAGCAAAGACCTGAAAAACACTGAAGCTTTCTTT,CASKDLKNTEAFF
once,NA,TRBV21-1,TRBJ2-3,TGTGCCAGCAGCAAAGCCCGGGGGAGGGGCAGGGGCCTCACAGATACGCAGTATTTT,CASSKARGRGRGLTDTQYF
NA,NA,TRBV2,TRBJ2-7,TGTGCCAGCAGTGATCAGATCTACGAGCAGTACTTC,CASSDQIYEQYF
NA,NA,TRBV11-2,TRBJ1-2,TGTGCCAGCAGCTCTACGAGAGGGGCGCATGGCTACACCTTC,CASSSTRGAHGYTF
NA,TRBD1,TRBV11-2,TRBJ1-1,TGTGCCAGCAGCTACGCGGGACAGGGGGGCACTGAAGCTTTCTTT,CASSYAGQGGTEAFF
NA,TRBD1,TRBV27,TRBJ2-7,TGTGCCAGCAGTTTGGGACAGGGGGCGGCATCGTACGAGCAGTACTTC,CASSLGQGAASYEQYF
once,NA,TRBV19,TRBJ2-7,TGTGCCAGTAGCCCTATTCTGTATTACGAGCAGTACTTC,CASSPILYYEQYF
NA,TRBD1,TRBV2,TRBJ1-6,TGTGCCAGCAGTGAGGCAGGGGGGAATAATTCACCCCTCCACTTT,CASSEAGGNNSPLHF
NA,NA,TRBV6-1,TRBJ2-7,TGTGCCAGCAGTGAAGAGGACGCAATTTCCTACGAGCAGTACTTC,CASSEEDAISYEQYF
NA,TRBD2,TRBV19,TRBJ2-3,TGTGCCAGTAGCCTAGCGGGGGGGCGACATACGCAGTATTTT,CASSLAGGRHTQYF
NA,NA,TRBV18,TRBJ1-1,TGTGCCAGCTCACCGGGCGGGTTGAACACTGAAGCTTTCTTT,CASSPGGLNTEAFF
medium-sized,NA,TRBV27,TRBJ1-6,TGTGCCAGCAAGTGGGGGGGGCTAAATAATTCACCCCTCCACTTT,CASKWGGLNNSPLHF
NA,NA,TRBV7-6,TRBJ2-7,TGTGCCAGCAGCTTAGGGACAGTTTACGAGCAGTACTTC,CASSLGTVYEQYF
NA,NA,TRBV9,TRBJ1-1,TGTGCCAGCAGCGTAGCCGGGACTGAAGCTTTCTTT,CASSVAGTEAFF
NA,NA,TRBV5-1,TRBJ1-1,TGCGCCAGCAGCTTGGGAGCCGAGTCCGCTTTCTTT,CASSLGAESAFF
NA,NA,TRBV29-1,TRBJ2-7,TGCAGCGTTGACGAGTTGGGCGAGCAGTACTTC,CSVDELGEQYF
NA,NA,TRBV7-2,TRBJ2-3,TGTGCCAGCAGCTTTGGGTGGGGGGTTACAGATACGCAGTATTTT,CASSFGWGVTDTQYF
NA,NA,TRBV5-4,TRBJ2-7,TGTGCCACCTATCAGGGAAGCGAGCAGTACTTC,CATYQGSEQYF
many,NA,TRBV5-5,TRBJ1-5,TGTGCCAGCAGCCGAGGTACAGACAATCAGCCCCAGCATTTT,CASSRGTDNQPQHF
once,NA,TRBV5-4,TRBJ2-5,TGTGCCAGCAGCCGTAGCGTCCAAGAGACCCAGTACTTC,CASSRSVQETQYF
NA,NA,TRBV11-2,TRBJ2-1,TGTGCCAGCAGCCCCTCCCCCCTGTACAATGAGCAGTTCTTC,CASSPSPLYNEQFF
NA,NA,TRBV19,TRBJ2-7,TGTGCCAGTAGTACGGACCGGACAAGTACCTACGAGCAGTACTTC,CASSTDRTSTYEQYF
NA,TRBD1,TRBV4-2,TRBJ2-7,TGTGCCAGCAGACAGACAGGGAGTGAGCAGTACTTC,CASRQTGSEQYF
NA,TRBD1,TRBV27,TRBJ1-5,TGTGCCAGCAGTCCCTCCGAAGTGACAGGGAGACAGCCCCAGCATTTT,CASSPSEVTGRQPQHF
NA,NA,TRBV27,TRBJ1-1,TGTGCCAGCAGTCCGGGGATTGTCTCTGAAGCTTTCTTT,CASSPGIVSEAFF
NA,TRBD1,TRBV5-4,TRBJ2-7,TGTGCCAGCAGCTTGAGACAGGGCTACGAGCAGTACTTC,CASSLRQGYEQYF
medium-sized,NA,TRBV2,TRBJ1-5,TGTGCCAGCAGTCTCAGGCCGTATAGCAATCAGCCCCAGCATTTT,CASSLRPYSNQPQHF
NA,TRBD1,TRBV27,TRBJ2-1,TGTGCCAGCAGTTTATCCGGGACAGCTAGGGGTGAGCAGTTCTTC,CASSLSGTARGEQFF
NA,NA,TRBV7-6,TRBJ2-3,TGTGCCAGCAGCTTCAGCACAGATACGCAGTATTTT,CASSFSTDTQYF
once,TRBD1,TRBV29-1,TRBJ1-2,TGCAGCGTTGACGGGACAGGGGGCGCGTCTAACTATGGCTACACCTTC,CSVDGTGGASNYGYTF
NA,NA,TRBV29-1,TRBJ1-1,TGCAGCGCCTCGGGAGTGCTCCGACATTTGAACACTGAAGCTTTCTTT,CSASGVLRHLNTEAFF
NA,NA,TRBV5-1,TRBJ2-5,TGCGCCAGCAGCTCGTTAGGACGTAAAGAGACCCAGTACTTC,CASSSLGRKETQYF
NA,NA,TRBV5-8,TRBJ2-1,TGTGCCAGCAGCTTGGCCGCGGGGAGAGTCAATGAGCAGTTCTTC,CASSLAAGRVNEQFF
NA,NA,TRBV4-2,TRBJ2-7,TGTGCCAGCAGCTCGTCCCTATACGAGCAGTACTTC,CASSSSLYEQYF
NA,NA,TRBV9,TRBJ1-6,TGTGCCAGCATGGGGCGGGACAATAATTCACCCCTCCACTTT,CASMGRDNNSPLHF
many,NA,TRBV27,TRBJ1-5,TGTGCCAGCAGCACAACGGGGGGCGGTCAGCCCCAGCATTTT,CASSTTGGGQPQHF
once,TRBD2,TRBV5-4,TRBJ2-2,TGTGCCAGCAGCCGACTAGCGGGGGGTTACACCGGGGAGCTGTTTTTT,CASSRLAGGYTGELFF
NA,TRBD1,TRBV29-1,TRBJ1-4,TGCAGCGTAAAAACAGGGGGTCGTGAAAAACTGTTTTTT,CSVKTGGREKLFF
NA,NA,TRBV19,TRBJ2-7,TGTGCCAGTAGCCTGGGACGGGAGTTTGAGCAGTACTTC,CASSLGREFEQYF
once,NA,TRBV19,TRBJ1-1,TGTGCCAGTAGTGGTTCGGAAGCTTTCTTT,CASSGSEAFF
NA,TRBD1,TRBV10-3,TRBJ1-4,TGTGCCATCAGTGGGACAGGGGCTGAAAAACTGTTTTTT,CAISGTGAEKLFF
NA,TRBD1,TRBV7-8,TRBJ2-5,TGTGCCAGCAGCTTTGGAACAGGGGGCTCAGGGGAGACCCAGTACTTC,CASSFGTGGSGETQYF
NA,NA,TRBV10-2,TRBJ2-7,TGCGCCAGCAGCGAGAACGTAGGACGGACTTACGAGCAGTACTTC,CASSENVGRTYEQYF
NA,NA,TRBV19,TRBJ1-5,TGTGCCAGTAAGCCCCAGGGAGGCAATCAGCCCCAGCATTTT,CASKPQGGNQPQHF